This entry concerns a single T cell receptor (beta chain). The source of the sample is a study of T-cell reconstitution after alpha-beta-depleted transplantation in children. Using unique molecular identifiers, the investigators prepared the TCRbeta library. Using its own MiXCR run on the PCR reads, TCRdb lists one record per CDR3 protein. Of about 500,000 distinct CDR3 sequences in the sample, less than 35% were seen once. This CDR3 has 14 residues. Trimming left V 7 bases short and J 3 bases short, with 16 bases between. Germline CDR1 and CDR2: MNHNS and SASEGT. The input for sequencing was PBMCs from the stem cell graft donor, taken from the stem cell graft. The chain has TRBV6-1 and TRBJ2-7; D is possibly TRBD2 (5 bases). This receptor was identified in a human donor who donated a stem cell graft to a child with aplastic anemia. The CDR3, as DNA: TGTGCCAGCACCCGGGAAGGAGTGAACTACGAGCAGTACTTC. Encoded protein: CASTREGVNYEQYF.